This T cell receptor beta chain comes out of a study of OX40 agonist ivuxolimab in advanced cancers. Overall study context: A mean age of approximately 64 years, range roughly 23 to 79, was recorded, and approximately 79% were male. Enrollees could have had prior anti-PD-1, anti-PD-L1 or anti-CTLA-4 therapy, which about 42% had received. General study points: In a subset of nonresponders, normalized T-cell clonal expansion was also low. Expanded peripheral T cells had an undetermined antigen specificity.

Data came from immunoSEQ multiplex PCR; TCRdb stores just in-frame clones and leaves some out. The sample shows more than 65,000 clones, 88% of them seen only once. Germline loops: CDR1 SGHNT, CDR2 YYREEE (reference sequence). The ends were cut back, 0 bases at V and 3 bases at J, with 12 bases in the middle. The CDR3 is 15 residues long. A note on this clone: The target antigen is unknown.

The chain is built from TRBV5-4 and TRBJ1-1; the D gene is possibly TRBD1 (6 bases). This receptor was identified in an adult with an advanced solid tumor such as melanoma, head and neck, liver or kidney cancer. Sequencing used CD4+ or CD8+ T cells sorted from blood, obtained in a trial of the OX40 agonist ivuxolimab. The CDR3 loop reads CASSLAKGGHTEAFF. CDR3 sequence (DNA): TGTGCCAGCAGCTTGGCCAAGGGGGGGCACACTGAAGCTTTCTTT.